This note documents a single T cell receptor (beta chain) sequence. Its antigen is unknown. Germline CDR1 and CDR2: KGHSH and LQKENI. CDR3 size: 14 residues. V was pared by 3 bases and J by 4 bases, with 12 bases between. This sample is drawn from a study of cytomegalovirus exposure and HLA in healthy donors. The study, taken as a whole, reports: Confirmation was obtained in vitro that a few CMV-associated chains are specific for CMV antigens. According to the study, around 180 TCR beta chains were cytomegalovirus-associated. The likely origin of a cluster of highly shared sequence variants was a sequencing artifact. One variant, a missense change in DCLRE1C, was linked in a later analysis to TCR beta V- and J-gene trimming.

The PCR was carried out with 60 Vbeta primers and 13 Jbeta primers. This table comes from immunoSEQ multiplex PCR, and its TCRdb copy is limited to in-frame clones, with some not included. The sample records about 140,000 clones, over 75% being singletons. The sample comprised PBMCs. The chain recombines TRBV18 with TRBJ2-5; D not certain. The TCR originated in a man aged 25 to 40 in good health and CMV-seronegative. In DNA, the CDR3 is TGTGCCAGCTCACCCCGCCCAGGCCCAGAGACCCAGTACTTC. This gives the protein CASSPRPGPETQYF. Variable domain in full (rest from reference TRBV18 and TRBJ2-5): NAGVMQNPRHLVRRRGQEARLRCSPMKGHSHVYWYRQLPEEGLKFMVYLQKENIIDESGMPKERFSAEFPKEGPSILRIQQVVRGDSAAYFCASSPRPGPETQYFGPGTRLLVL.